Sequencing of this T cell receptor beta chain was carried out in a study of vaccination and CD4 T cells after COVID-19. On this clonotype: Its cognate antigen is unknown.

Oncomine TCR Beta short-read sequencing was applied to DNA from cultured CD4+ T cells. Each CDR3 protein is one row after TCRdb ran MiXCR on the PCR reads. The sample lists about 13,000 distinct CDR3 sequences; around three fifths were seen once. J lost 7 bases, V lost 3 bases, and 6 bases had no gene match. The CDR3 extends over 14 amino acids. The treatment denotes: approximately nine-day PBMC culture with coronavirus spike peptide pools or control peptides (ViraFEST assay). The chain is built from TRBV12-3 or TRBV12-4 and TRBJ2-1; 7 positions agree with TRBD2. What was sequenced was CD4+ T cells from blood, cultured in vitro. The sequence came from a human donor who had recovered from COVID-19. In nucleotides, the CDR3 is TGTGCCAGCAGTTTGGGGACTATTTCGAATGAGCAGTTCTTC. As protein: CASSLGTISNEQFF.